These 9 T cell receptor beta chains share one sample of origin, sequenced in a study of blood T cell repertoires in COVID-19. Clones were read by immunoSEQ multiplex PCR, and TCRdb kept only the in-frame ones, dropping some. The sample holds about 140,000 clones, 70% to 90% seen once. Sequencing was performed on peripheral blood. Every receptor here comes from an older woman with acute or convalescent COVID-19.

This rearrangement joins TRBV7-2 to TRBJ2-1; a possible D gene is TRBD2 (5 bases). V was trimmed by 5 bases and J by 9 bases, leaving 11 bases between them. The V gene's germline CDR1 is SGHTA and CDR2 FQGNSA. This CDR3 region has 12 residues. The CDR3 DNA is TGTGCCAGCAGCCTAGATGGGAGTGAGCAGTTCTTC. Translated, it gives CASSLDGSEQFF.

On this clone itself: This sample also contains other DNA sequences that code for the same CDR3. This chain uses TRBV18 with TRBJ1-4, with 7 positions matching TRBD1. Germline CDR1 reads KGHSH; CDR2 reads LQKENI. With V trimmed by 6 bases and J by 8 bases, 6 bases remained unmatched. CDR3 size: 13 residues. The CDR3 sequence is CASSPTGREKLFF. The CDR3 region has the DNA TGTGCCAGCTCCCCGACAGGGAGGGAAAAACTGTTTTTT.

V is TRBV13 and J is TRBJ2-1, with 15 bases lining up with TRBD2. Trimming took 5 bases from V and 4 from J; bases not matched to a gene: 3. This CDR3 contains 16 residues. Per the germline V gene, CDR1 is PRHDT and CDR2 is FYEKMQ (reference sequence). The CDR3 loop reads CASSMGLAGGYNEQFF. DNA for the CDR3: TGTGCCAGCAGCATGGGACTAGCGGGGGGTTACAATGAGCAGTTCTTC.

The gene calls are TRBV4-2 and TRBJ1-2; D ambiguous. Trimming removed 5 bases from V and 3 bases from J, with 7 bases in between. The CDR3 runs to 12 residues. Germline CDR1 reads LGHNA; CDR2 reads YNFKEQ. CDR3 residues: CASSSSDYGYTF. The CDR3, as DNA: TGTGCCAGCAGCAGCTCGGACTATGGCTACACCTTC.

This clone is a singleton in its sample. This rearrangement joins TRBV7-9 to TRBJ1-1, with a weak D call TRBD1 (5 bases). Germline V gene sequence: CDR1 SEHNR, CDR2 FQNEAQ (reference sequence). V lost 4 bases to trimming and J lost 3 bases, with 21 bases between them. CDR3 size: 17 residues. CDR3 residues: CASSSRGTHSRDTEAFF. The CDR3 DNA reads as TGTGCCAGCAGCTCCCGCGGGACTCATTCCCGGGACACTGAAGCTTTCTTT.

Here the CDR3 DNA reads TGTGCCAGCCGGCACAGCGGGGGGTACCAAGAGACCCAGTACTTC. Residues: CASRHSGGYQETQYF. The chain joins TRBV28 to TRBJ2-5, with 9 nucleotides matching TRBD2. The CDR3 consists of 15 residues. Germline loops: CDR1 MDHEN, CDR2 SYDVKM. J was trimmed by 0 bases and V by 8 bases; bases with no gene match: 7.

J is TRBJ2-2 and V is TRBV28, with D unresolved. Trimming cost V 6 bases and J 3 bases, with 23 bases left between them. The CDR3 is 18 residues long. Germline CDR1 MDHEN, CDR2 SYDVKM. The CDR3 sequence: CASSSSYARPLYTGELFF. Here the CDR3 DNA reads TGTGCCAGCAGCTCATCATACGCCAGGCCCCTTTACACCGGGGAGCTGTTTTTT.

The chain combines TRBV19 with TRBJ1-1, with a possible D match to TRBD1 (5 bases). Trimming stripped 5 bases from V and 1 base from J, with 20 bases between. CDR1 LNHDA and CDR2 SQIVND come from the germline V gene (reference sequence). This CDR3 is 17 amino acids long. The CDR3 loop is CASSPWLQGGKNTEAFF. The CDR3 coding sequence is TGTGCCAGTAGTCCTTGGTTGCAGGGAGGTAAGAACACTGAAGCTTTCTTT.

The chain combines TRBV9 with TRBJ1-3; tentatively, D is TRBD1 (6 bases). This CDR3 spans 16 amino acids. Per the germline V gene, CDR1 is SGDLS and CDR2 is YYNGEE. V was trimmed by 1 base and J by 3 bases, leaving 14 bases between them. CDR3 amino acids: CASSVTGSFGGNTIYF. The CDR3, as DNA: TGTGCCAGCAGCGTAACAGGGAGTTTCGGTGGAAACACCATATATTTT.